The T cell receptor (beta chain) described here comes from a study of control samples from healthy donors and cancer patients. The data were produced by immunoSEQ multiplex PCR, yet TCRdb's version contains in-frame clones alone and is incomplete. The sample records about 170,000 clones, around 93% being singletons. This clone was seen only once. The CDR3 totals 15 residues. In germline, CDR1 is MNHEY, CDR2 SMNVEV (reference sequence). Trimming removed 3 bases at V and 5 bases at J, with 16 bases between. The V call is TRBV27, the J call TRBJ1-1; weak D call: TRBD1 (5 bases). Sequenced material: blood. The sequence came from an older woman in good health. The CDR3 nucleotides read TGTGCCAGCAGTTTTAATAGTCAGGGATGGACTGAAGCTTTCTTT. Its translation is CASSFNSQGWTEAFF.